The 16 T cell receptor beta chains below were found in one sample sequenced in a study of cytomegalovirus exposure and HLA in healthy donors. Researchers ran the PCR with 60 Vbeta and 13 Jbeta primers. The assay was immunoSEQ multiplex PCR, and TCRdb's table has in-frame clones only and misses some. Here the sample spans around 150,000 clones, 75% to 85% being singletons. Source material: PBMCs. These receptors were collected from a woman between 50 and 59 years old in good health and CMV-seronegative.

This sequence joins TRBV2 and TRBJ1-4; the match to TRBD1 covers 8 bases. From germline, CDR1 is SNHLY and CDR2 FYNNEI. V lost 6 bases to trimming and J lost 8 bases; unmatched junction nucleotides: 14. This CDR3 region has 16 residues. The CDR3 here is CASSQSGTGAGEKLFF. CDR3 coding DNA: TGTGCCAGCAGCCAATCCGGGACAGGCGCAGGGGAAAAACTGTTTTTT.

This chain joins TRBV9 and TRBJ2-7; 12 positions agree with TRBD2. The junction had 7 bases not matched to a gene; V was cut back by 3 bases and J by 6 bases. The CDR3 consists of 15 residues. CDR1 SGDLS and CDR2 YYNGEE come from the germline V gene. The CDR3: CASSAGGTSGREQYF. The CDR3 nucleotides are TGTGCCAGCAGCGCGGGCGGGACTAGCGGGCGCGAGCAGTACTTC.

The chain employs TRBV27 and TRBJ1-5, with TRBD1 identical over 7 bases. Germline trimming cut 2 bases from V and 5 bases from J; bases unmatched to any gene: 9. Germline V lookup: CDR1 MNHEY, CDR2 SMNVEV (reference sequence). The CDR3 is 16 residues long. CDR3 protein: CASSLETGWGDQPQHF. The CDR3 DNA reads TGTGCCAGCAGTTTAGAGACAGGGTGGGGGGATCAGCCCCAGCATTTT.

This clone has a handful of counts. This sequence joins TRBV7-9 and TRBJ1-1; no firm D call. The CDR3 sequence is 11 residues long. V was trimmed by 5 bases and J by 1 base, leaving 2 bases between them. The germline V gene has CDR1 SEHNR and CDR2 FQNEAQ (reference sequence). The CDR3 loop is CASSRNTEAFF. For the CDR3, the DNA is TGTGCCAGCAGCCGGAACACTGAAGCTTTCTTT.

The chain links TRBV7-2 to TRBJ1-1; D is perhaps TRBD1 (5 bases). Trimming pared 2 bases from V and 6 bases from J, leaving 16 bases between. This CDR3 region has 15 residues. In germline, CDR1 is SGHTA, CDR2 FQGNSA. The DNA of the CDR3 is TGTGCCAGCAGCTTAATGTTGGGGCAGGGCGCTGAAGCTTTCTTT. It specifies CASSLMLGQGAEAFF. Combining the CDR3 with reference TRBV7-2 and TRBJ1-1 gives the whole variable domain GAGVSQSPSNKVTEKGKDVELRCDPISGHTALYWYRQSLGQGLEFLIYFQGNSAPDKSGLPSDRFSAERTGGSVSTLTIQRTQQEDSAVYLCASSLMLGQGAEAFFGQGTRLTVV.

This chain uses TRBV4-2 with TRBJ2-3; 8 nucleotides match TRBD2. Trimming removed 1 base from V and 3 bases from J; junction bases left unmatched: 12. The CDR3 has 18 amino acids. The germline V gene has CDR1 LGHNA and CDR2 YNFKEQ. CDR3 sequence (DNA): TGTGCCAGCAGCCAAGCCCCCTTCGCGGGGGGTGTTACAGATACGCAGTATTTT. It yields the protein CASSQAPFAGGVTDTQYF.

This sequence joins TRBV19 and TRBJ2-7; 8 bases are shared with TRBD2. Losses at the gene ends were 6 bases for V and 1 base for J; bases not matched to a gene: 5. The CDR3 has 14 amino acids. Germline values: CDR1 LNHDA, CDR2 SQIVND (reference sequence). Here the CDR3 reads CASSRTSSSYEQYF. The CDR3, as DNA: TGTGCCAGTAGCCGGACTAGCAGTTCCTACGAGCAGTACTTC.

V gene TRBV6-1 combines with J gene TRBJ1-2; 7 bases match TRBD1. The CDR3 spans 13 residues. Germline lookup yields CDR1 MNHNS and CDR2 SASEGT. V gave up 6 bases and J gave up 8 bases; unmatched junction bases: 9. CDR3 coding DNA: TGTGCCAGCAGCGTCAACAGGGGACAAGGCTACACCTTC. This encodes CASSVNRGQGYTF.

This rearrangement joins TRBV29-1 to TRBJ2-7, with D possibly matching TRBD1 (6 bases). V lost 4 bases to trimming and J lost 2 bases, with 12 bases between them. The CDR3 has 13 residues. Germline values: CDR1 SQVTM, CDR2 ANQGSEA. CDR3 sequence (DNA): TGCAGCGTTGTCGGGCAGGGGACCTACGAGCAGTACTTC. This codes for CSVVGQGTYEQYF.

The rearrangement links TRBV7-8 to TRBJ2-5, with 13 bases fitting TRBD2. Judging by the DNA end, TRBJ2-7 fits better; the J call may be wrong. Looked up from germline, CDR1 is SGHVS and CDR2 is FQNEAQ. The CDR3 spans 16 residues. CDR3 in amino acids: CASSLGTSGGSYEQYF. Written as DNA, the CDR3 is TGTGCCAGCAGCTTAGGGACTAGCGGGGGCTCCTACGAGCAGTACTTC.

CDR3 loop: CASSPGEETQYF. As DNA, the CDR3 is TGTGCCAGCAGCCCCGGGGAAGAGACCCAGTACTTC. This chain connects TRBV11-3 to TRBJ2-5; TRBD2 might be the D (5 bases). The V gene lost 5 bases and the J gene lost 3 bases, with 7 bases spanning the gap. Germline assignment: CDR1 SGHNT and CDR2 YENEEA. The CDR3 is 12 residues long.

J is TRBJ2-7 and V is TRBV7-9; the D gene is possibly TRBD2 (6 bases). The CDR3 length is 13 residues. In germline, CDR1 is SEHNR, CDR2 FQNEAQ (reference sequence). Deletions cut 5 bases from V and 3 bases from J, with 11 bases between. The CDR3 nucleotides are TGTGCCAGCAGCCACTCAGCGGGCTACGAGCAGTACTTC. This sequence encodes CASSHSAGYEQYF.

The chain employs TRBV28 and TRBJ1-2; 12 bases match TRBD1. This CDR3 has 15 residues. With V trimmed by 6 bases and J by 7 bases, 9 bases remained unmatched. Per germline, CDR1 MDHEN and CDR2 SYDVKM. CDR3 region: CASRPGTGGFFGYTF. The DNA for the CDR3 is TGTGCCAGCAGGCCCGGGACAGGGGGCTTTTTTGGCTACACCTTC.

The chain links TRBV10-2 to TRBJ2-5, with 10 bases aligning to TRBD2. The germline gives CDR1 WSHSY, CDR2 SAAADI. V shed 3 bases, J shed 4 bases, and the junction held 5 bases outside the gene matches. The CDR3 length is 15 residues. In nucleotides, the CDR3 is TGCGCCAGCAGTGATGTAGCGGGAGGCGTAGAGACCCAGTACTTC. This translates into CASSDVAGGVETQYF.

This sequence joins TRBV5-6 and TRBJ1-1; no clear D gene. This CDR3 has 16 residues. The germline gives CDR1 SGHDT, CDR2 YYEEEE. V was shortened by 0 bases and J by 1 base, with 13 bases between the two germline ends. The CDR3 protein is CASSLAAGLGNTEAFF. CDR3 nucleotide sequence: TGTGCCAGCAGCTTGGCGGCGGGTTTGGGGAACACTGAAGCTTTCTTT.

The chain combines TRBV6-5 with TRBJ2-7, with TRBD1 matching over 8 bases. The CDR3 is 13 amino acids. In germline, CDR1 is MNHEY, CDR2 SVGAGI. V lost 6 bases to trimming and J lost 0 bases; unmatched junction nucleotides: 1. CDR3 nucleotides: TGTGCCAGCAGGGGGACAGGCTCCTACGAGCAGTACTTC. Translated: CASRGTGSYEQYF.